This T cell receptor beta chain was identified in a study of blood T cell repertoires in COVID-19. The CDR3 consists of 12 residues. Between the trimmed V and J ends, which lost 2 bases and 5 bases, there was a span of 5 bases. TCRdb's table, derived via immunoSEQ multiplex PCR, lists solely in-frame clones and lacks some. The repertoire holds around 250,000 clones, with around nine tenths as singletons. The material sequenced was peripheral blood. This chain joins TRBV12-3 or TRBV12-4 and TRBJ2-3; no reliable D call. This TCR derives from a man aged 35-49 years with active or convalescent COVID-19. This chain's CDR3 is CASSLYGDTQYF. The CDR3 DNA follows: TGTGCCAGCAGTTTATACGGAGATACGCAGTATTTT.